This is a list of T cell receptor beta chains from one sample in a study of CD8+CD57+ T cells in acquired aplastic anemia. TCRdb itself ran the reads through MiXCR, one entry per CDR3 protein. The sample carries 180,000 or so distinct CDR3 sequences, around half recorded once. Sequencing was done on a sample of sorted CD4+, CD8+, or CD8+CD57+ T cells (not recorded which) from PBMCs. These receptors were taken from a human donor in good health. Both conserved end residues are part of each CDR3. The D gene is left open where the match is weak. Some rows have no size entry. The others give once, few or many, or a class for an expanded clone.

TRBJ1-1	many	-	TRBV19	TGTGCCAGTAGTATAGGTGGGGGTGTCACTGAAGCTTTCTTT	CASSIGGGVTEAFF
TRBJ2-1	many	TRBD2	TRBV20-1	TGCAGTGCTAGTTGGGCGGGAGGGCCTTACAATGAGCAGTTCTTC	CSASWAGGPYNEQFF
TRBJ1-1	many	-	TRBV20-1	TGCAGTGCTCGACAGTTAAGGAACACTGAAGCTTTCTTT	CSARQLRNTEAFF
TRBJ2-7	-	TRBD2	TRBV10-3	TGTGCCATCAGTGATTTGGGCGGGAGTGCCTCCTACGAGCAGTACTTC	CAISDLGGSASYEQYF
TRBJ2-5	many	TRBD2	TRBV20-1	TGCAGTGCTAGCCCGGGAGGTCGGCAAGAGACCCAGTACTTC	CSASPGGRQETQYF
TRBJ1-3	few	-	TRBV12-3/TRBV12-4	TGTGCCAGCAGTTCGCCTCGGGCTGGAAACACCATATATTTT	CASSSPRAGNTIYF
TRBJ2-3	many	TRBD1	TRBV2	TGTGCCAGCAGCCCCGGGACAGGAGGCACAGATACGCAGTATTTT	CASSPGTGGTDTQYF
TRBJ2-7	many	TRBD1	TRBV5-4	TGTGCCAGCAGCTTGAGTGGGGTCGGGACAGGGGGACTCGAGCAGTACTTC	CASSLSGVGTGGLEQYF
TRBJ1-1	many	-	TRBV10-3	TGTGCCATCAGTGAGGATCCCGGGGGAGTAGCTTTCTTT	CAISEDPGGVAFF
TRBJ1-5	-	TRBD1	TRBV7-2	TGTGCCAGCAGCAAGGACAGGGTATCTCAGCCCCAGCATTTT	CASSKDRVSQPQHF
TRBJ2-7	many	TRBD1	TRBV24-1	TGTGCCACCTCTGCTGCAGGGGGCAAAGACTACGAGCAGTACTTC	CATSAAGGKDYEQYF
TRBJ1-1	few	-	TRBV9	TGTGCCAGCGGCCCCCCAGGGTTGAACACTGAAGCTTTCTTT	CASGPPGLNTEAFF
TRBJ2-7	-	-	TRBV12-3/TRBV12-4	TGTGCCAGCAGTTTAGAGACCTACGAGCAGTACTTC	CASSLETYEQYF
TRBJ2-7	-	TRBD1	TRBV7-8	TGTGCCAGCAGCTTAAAACCCAGGGGGCAGTCCTACGAGCAGTACTTC	CASSLKPRGQSYEQYF
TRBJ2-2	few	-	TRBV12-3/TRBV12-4	TGTGCCCTGAGGGGCGCCGGGGAGCTGTTTTTT	CALRGAGELFF
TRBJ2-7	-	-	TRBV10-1	TGTGCCAGCAGTGGTTTTGGCTCCACCTACGAGCAGTACTTC	CASSGFGSTYEQYF
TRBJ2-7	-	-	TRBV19	TGTGCCAGTAGGAGTTGGGGTAGCAGAAGGGACGAGCAGTACTTC	CASRSWGSRRDEQYF
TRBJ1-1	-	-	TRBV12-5	TGTGCTAGTGGTTTAGGGGAGAACACTGAAGCTTTCTTT	CASGLGENTEAFF
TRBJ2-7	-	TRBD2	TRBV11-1	TGTGCCAGCTCACCCCCCGGGACTAGCGGTTTCTACGAGCAGTACTTC	CASSPPGTSGFYEQYF
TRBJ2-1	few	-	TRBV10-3	TGTGCCATCAGTGATTTGAGGGCCGTATACGATGAGCAGTTCTTC	CAISDLRAVYDEQFF
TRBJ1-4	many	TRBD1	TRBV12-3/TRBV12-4	TGTGCCAGCAGCCAGGGGGCAGGAAAACTGTTTTTT	CASSQGAGKLFF
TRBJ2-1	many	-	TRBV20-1	TGCAGTGCTAGAGCTGCGAGGAGACTAGTGTTCAATGAGCAGTTCTTC	CSARAARRLVFNEQFF
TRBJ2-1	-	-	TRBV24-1	TGTGCCACCAGTGGGGGCGCTAGGAGCTCCTACAATGAGCAGTTCTTC	CATSGGARSSYNEQFF
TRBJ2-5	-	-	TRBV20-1	TGCAGTGCTAGAGATCTAGGGAGGGGGGGGGAGACCCAGTACTTC	CSARDLGRGGETQYF
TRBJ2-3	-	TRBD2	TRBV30	TGTGCCTGGGGAACTAGCGGACTTAGCACAGATACGCAGTATTTT	CAWGTSGLSTDTQYF
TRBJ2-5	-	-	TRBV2	TGTGCCAGCAGTGAAGAGACCCAGTACTTC	CASSEETQYF
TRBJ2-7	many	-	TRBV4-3	TGCGCCAGCAGCCGTTCGGACAGCGTTGGCTACGAGCAGTACTTC	CASSRSDSVGYEQYF
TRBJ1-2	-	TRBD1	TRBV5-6	TGTGCCAGCAGCGCGGGACAGCTCTATGGCTACACCTTC	CASSAGQLYGYTF
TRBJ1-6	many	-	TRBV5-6	TGTGCCAGCAGCCCACTAAGTGGGACGGGAGATTCACCCCTCCACTTT	CASSPLSGTGDSPLHF
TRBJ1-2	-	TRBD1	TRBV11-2	TGTGCCAGCAGCTTAGAGGGCAGGGACAGGGGAAAAGGTGGCTACACCTTC	CASSLEGRDRGKGGYTF
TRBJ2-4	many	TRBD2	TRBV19	TGTGCCAGTAGTCCAGGGACTAGCGGGAGGATGTTAGGCATTCAGTACTTC	CASSPGTSGRMLGIQYF
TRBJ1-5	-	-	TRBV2	TGTGCCAGGGGGACTGCTAGTAGCAATCAGCCCCAGCATTTT	CARGTASSNQPQHF
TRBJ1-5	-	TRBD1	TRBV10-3	TGTGCCATCAGCCCCGGACAGGGAAATCAGCCCCAGCATTTT	CAISPGQGNQPQHF
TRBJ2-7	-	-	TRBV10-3	TGTGCCATCAGTCCCGGGACGTCCAACCTTGGCGAGCAGCACTTC	CAISPGTSNLGEQHF
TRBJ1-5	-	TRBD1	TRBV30	TGTGCCTGGAGCCCGGGACAGGGTAAGCAGCCCCAGCATTTT	CAWSPGQGKQPQHF
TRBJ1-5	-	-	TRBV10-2	TGCGCCAGCAGTGAGTCGAGGCAGCCCCAGCATTTT	CASSESRQPQHF
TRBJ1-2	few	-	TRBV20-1	TGCAGTGCTTGGATTGGCAGGGACTATGGCTACACCTTC	CSAWIGRDYGYTF
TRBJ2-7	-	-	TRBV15	TGTGCCACCAGCTTAGTTGGTTCCTACGAGCAGTACTTC	CATSLVGSYEQYF
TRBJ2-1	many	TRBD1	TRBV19	TGTGCCAGTAGAACCGACAGGGGGTACTACAATGAGCAGTTCTTC	CASRTDRGYYNEQFF
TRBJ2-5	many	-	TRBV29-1	TGCAGCGTTGAAGTTGGGGTTGAGGAGACCCAGTACTTC	CSVEVGVEETQYF
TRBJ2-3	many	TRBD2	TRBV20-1	TGCAGTGCTAGAGATCGCTTGGATAGCGGGAGGGCAAGGACAGATACGCAGTATTTT	CSARDRLDSGRARTDTQYF
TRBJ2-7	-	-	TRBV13	TGTGCCAGCAGCCCACAAGGGTCCTACGAGCAGTACTTC	CASSPQGSYEQYF
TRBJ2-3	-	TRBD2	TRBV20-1	TGCAGTGCTAGAGATGCGACTAGCGGGAGGGACAGCACAGATACGCAGTATTTT	CSARDATSGRDSTDTQYF
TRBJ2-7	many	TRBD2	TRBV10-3	TGTGCCATCAGGGGTGGAATAGCGGGAACGGGAGAGCAGTACTTC	CAIRGGIAGTGEQYF
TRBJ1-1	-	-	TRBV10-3	TGTGCCTCAGGAGGGAGGAACACTGAAGCTTTCTTT	CASGGRNTEAFF
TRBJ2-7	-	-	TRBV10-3	TGTGCCATCAGCGCCGATAGGGAGACGGGCGAGCAGTACTTC	CAISADRETGEQYF
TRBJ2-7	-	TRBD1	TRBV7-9	TGTGCCAGCAGCCCCAGGGACAGCCACGAGCAGTACTTC	CASSPRDSHEQYF
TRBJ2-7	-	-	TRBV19	TGTGCCAGTAGTACCGCTAGGGGGGAGCAGTACTTC	CASSTARGEQYF
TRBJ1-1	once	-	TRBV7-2	TGTGCCAGCAGCTTTAACTGGGAGGGCACTGAAGCTTTCTTT	CASSFNWEGTEAFF
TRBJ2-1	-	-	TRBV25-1	TGTGCCAGCAGTGGCCGGACACTCGGGTACAATGAGCAGTTCTTC	CASSGRTLGYNEQFF
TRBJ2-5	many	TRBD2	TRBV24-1	TGTGCCACCAGCCAACCCAGAGCGGGAGTAAGGGAGACCCAGTACTTC	CATSQPRAGVRETQYF
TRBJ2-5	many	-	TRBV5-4	TGTGCCAGCAGCTTGGGACAGCCAGTCCAAGAGACCCAGTACTTC	CASSLGQPVQETQYF
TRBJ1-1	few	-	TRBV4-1	TGCGCCAGCAGCCACACCGGGACGATGAACACTGAAGCTTTCTTT	CASSHTGTMNTEAFF
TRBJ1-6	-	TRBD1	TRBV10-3	TGTGCCATCAGTGCTAGGGGAGACAGGGATAATTCACCCCTCCACTTT	CAISARGDRDNSPLHF
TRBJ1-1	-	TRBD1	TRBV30	TGTGCCTGGACCCCCGACAGGGGGGAAGCTTTCTTT	CAWTPDRGEAFF